The clone carrying this T cell receptor beta chain showed up many times. The data stem from a study of naive and memory T cell subsets. The treatment here: skin biopsy from PPD injection site in Mantoux-positive individual. The library had UMIs added by 3' ligation of an oligonucleotide to TCR cDNA. Biopsied sites were PPD injections in people with a positive Mantoux test. Cells were not sorted; total RNA input targeted about 1 to 1000 ng. Trimming cost V 11 bases and J 0 bases, with 21 bases left between them. The CDR3 length is 16 residues. Ligated cDNA underwent four rounds of PCR with nested alpha and beta constant region primers and SP2. TCRdb re-derived calls from the UMI-ligation and nested PCR reads in MiXCR, one entry per CDR3 protein. The data hold fewer than 35,000 distinct CDR3 sequences, with about 6.2% observed a single time.

The sequence came from an adult in good health. Specimen: skin, collected from a tuberculin skin test site. The chain is built from TRBV12-3 or TRBV12-4 and TRBJ2-3; D might be TRBD1 (6 bases). The CDR3 coding sequence is TGTGCCGTGACGGGTCTTGGGCAGGGGAGCACAGATACGCAGTATTTT. It codes for CAVTGLGQGSTDTQYF.